One sample yielded the 26 T cell receptor beta chains listed below, sequenced in a study of vaccination effects on CD4 cells after COVID-19. Method: immunoSEQ multiplex PCR; TCRdb's copy keeps in-frame clones and lacks some. Among more than 65,000 clones, about 86% were seen once, and the ten largest hold 1.2%. These receptors' targets are unknown. Expansion of antigen-specific CD4+ T cells with viral peptide pools was carried out by the ViraFEST assay before sequencing. The culture ran for roughly 10 days before CD4+ T cells were isolated. As their vaccination, participants received two doses of either BNT162b2 or mRNA-1273. The material sequenced was CD4+ T cells from PBMCs cultured with HCoV-229E spike peptides, taken after COVID-19 vaccination. Source of these receptors: a human donor who received a COVID-19 vaccine.

The CDR3 DNA sequence: TGTGCCACCAGGCGACCGAGCACAGATACGCAGTATTTT. It specifies CATRRPSTDTQYF. This chain connects TRBV27 to TRBJ2-3, with unresolved D. Deletions cut 10 bases from V and 0 bases from J, with 11 bases between. This CDR3 contains 13 residues. Per the germline V gene, CDR1 is MNHEY and CDR2 is SMNVEV (reference sequence).

The genes are TRBV6-1 and TRBJ1-4; a possible D gene is TRBD1 (6 bases). Trimming left V 0 bases short and J 5 bases short, with 19 bases between. Germline CDR1 MNHNS, CDR2 SASEGT. There are 18 residues in the CDR3. CDR3 region: CASSEARSYREENEKLFF. CDR3 in DNA: TGTGCCAGCAGTGAAGCTCGGTCTTACAGGGAGGAGAATGAAAAACTGTTTTTT.

This clone was seen a handful of times. The chain uses TRBV18 and TRBJ1-1, with D perhaps TRBD1 (6 bases). Trimming removed 5 bases from V and 2 bases from J, with 9 bases in between. The germline V gene encodes CDR1 KGHSH and CDR2 LQKENI. The CDR3 is made up of 13 amino acids. The CDR3 region has the DNA TGTGCCAGCTCATCGGACAGAAACACTGAAGCTTTCTTT. It translates to CASSSDRNTEAFF.

The chain has TRBV12-5 and TRBJ2-5; no clear D. Germline lookup yields CDR1 LGHNT and CDR2 FRNRAP. The V gene lost 5 bases and the J gene lost 5 bases, with 9 bases spanning the gap. This CDR3 spans 12 amino acids. This chain's CDR3 is CASGATLETQYF. CDR3 DNA sequence: TGTGCTAGTGGTGCGACCCTTGAGACCCAGTACTTC.

The chain carries TRBV6-5 and TRBJ2-7; 8 bases agree with TRBD2. Germline CDR1 MNHEY, CDR2 SVGAGI. This CDR3 region has 13 residues. V shed 6 bases and J 1 base; nucleotides not matched to a gene: 2. The CDR3 coding sequence is TGTGCCAGCAGGAGCGGGAGATCCTACGAGCAGTACGTC. This sequence encodes CASRSGRSYEQYV.

The rearrangement links TRBV6-5 to TRBJ2-5, with D hard to call. Germline CDR1 and CDR2: MNHEY and SVGAGI. V gave up 6 bases and J gave up 6 bases, with 20 bases separating them. The CDR3 totals 15 residues. CDR3 amino acids: CASRDPGRPTQTQYF. The CDR3, as DNA: TGTGCCAGCAGAGACCCCGGCAGGCCCACTCAGACCCAGTACTTC.

This chain connects TRBV6-6 to TRBJ1-1; D is possibly TRBD1 (5 bases). This CDR3 has 14 residues. CDR1 is MNHNY, CDR2 SVGAGI, per germline (reference sequence). Trimming took off 6 bases at V and 4 bases at J, with 15 bases between the two ends. CDR3 DNA sequence: TGTGCCAGCAGCCCCCCCACCGGGGCCACTGAAGCTTTCTTT. This sequence encodes CASSPPTGATEAFF.

The rearrangement links TRBV5-6 to TRBJ1-5; maybe TRBD1 (5 bases). This CDR3 has 14 residues. CDR1 is SGHDT, CDR2 YYEEEE, per germline. The V gene lost 4 bases and the J gene lost 0 bases, with 8 bases spanning the gap. As DNA, the CDR3 is TGTGCCAGCAGCCTGACAGATAGCAATCAGCCCCAGCATTTT. It codes for CASSLTDSNQPQHF.

This clone is a singleton in its sample. The chain employs TRBV11-2 and TRBJ2-7; D remains unclear. The CDR3 is 13 residues long. V was trimmed by 1 base and J by 2 bases, leaving 6 bases between them. Germline CDR1 and CDR2: SGHAT and FQNNGV. The CDR3: CASSLGPAYEQYV. The CDR3 DNA reads as TGTGCCAGCAGCTTAGGACCCGCCTACGAGCAGTACGTC.

This clone was recorded only once. The chain combines TRBV7-3 with TRBJ1-1; TRBD1 matches at 9 bases. V was pared by 5 bases and J by 4 bases, with 2 bases of the junction left unmatched. CDR1 is SGHTA, CDR2 FQGTGA, per germline. The CDR3 has 13 amino acids. CDR3 DNA sequence: TGTGCCAGCAGCCTGGACAGGGGCACTGAAGCTTTCTTT. It translates to CASSLDRGTEAFF.

The rearrangement joins TRBV7-8 to TRBJ1-5; D remains ambiguous. Germline-derived CDR1 and CDR2 are SGHVS and FQNEAQ. The CDR3 spans 16 residues. Trimming pared 2 bases from V and 0 bases from J, leaving 11 bases between. In nucleotides, the CDR3 is TGTGCCAGCAGCTTACCCGCAATTTATAGCAATCAGCCCCAGCATTTT. It translates to CASSLPAIYSNQPQHF.

The chain is built from TRBV6-1 and TRBJ1-2, with D possibly being TRBD1 (6 bases). CDR1 is MNHNS and CDR2 is SASEGT in the germline V gene. This CDR3 comprises 13 residues. Trimming pared 3 bases from V and 9 bases from J, leaving 14 bases between. CDR3: CASSEGGGRSYTF. CDR3 DNA: TGTGCCAGCAGTGAGGGAGGGGGTAGGAGCTACACCTTC.

The V gene is TRBV7-3, the J gene TRBJ2-5; tentatively, D is TRBD1 (6 bases). The ends were cut back, 2 bases at V and 4 bases at J, with 8 bases in the middle. Germline-derived CDR1 and CDR2 are SGHTA and FQGTGA. CDR3 length: 13 amino acids. This CDR3 is CASSLAGVETQYF. CDR3 DNA: TGTGCCAGCAGCTTAGCAGGGGTAGAGACCCAGTACTTC.

The chain has TRBV7-9 and TRBJ2-5; D may match TRBD1 or TRBD2 (6 bases each). The V and J ends lost 1 base and 4 bases respectively, with 16 bases between them. CDR1 is SEHNR and CDR2 is FQNEAQ in the germline V gene (reference sequence). The CDR3 has 16 amino acids. The CDR3 sequence is CASSLVVPGGGETQYF. The CDR3 bases are TGTGCCAGCAGCTTAGTTGTTCCTGGAGGGGGAGAGACCCAGTACTTC.

The rearrangement joins TRBV11-2 to TRBJ1-2; TRBD1 might be the D (6 bases). CDR3 size: 15 residues. V lost 6 bases and J lost 8, with 22 bases in between. The germline CDR1 and CDR2 sequences are SGHAT and FQNNGV. Written as DNA, the CDR3 is TGTGCCAGCAGACGTTTGGGGGCGAGTATAGGAGGCTACACCTTC. It is translated as CASRRLGASIGGYTF.

This clone was counted once. The V and J genes are TRBV5-1 and TRBJ1-4; D unresolved. V lost 0 bases and J 0 bases, leaving 9 bases between the germline ends. The germline gives CDR1 SGHRS, CDR2 YFSETQ. There are 16 residues in the CDR3. CDR3 sequence: CASSLVSPTTNEKLFF. The CDR3 DNA sequence: TGCGCCAGCAGCTTGGTTTCCCCGACAACTAATGAAAAACTGTTTTTT.

The V call is TRBV12-5, the J call TRBJ2-2; D unresolved. CDR1 is LGHNT, CDR2 FRNRAP, per germline. CDR3 length: 13 amino acids. V dropped 7 bases and J dropped 3 bases, with 9 bases sitting between them. CDR3 region: CASALGHTGELFF. In nucleotides, the CDR3 is TGTGCTAGTGCCCTCGGTCACACCGGGGAGCTGTTTTTT.

The chain links TRBV4-1 to TRBJ1-6; D might be TRBD1 (6 bases). The germline CDR1 and CDR2 sequences are MGHRA and YSYEKL. Trimming cost V 6 bases and J 7 bases, with 16 bases left between them. CDR3 length: 15 amino acids. The CDR3 region has the DNA TGCGCCAGCAGTTCGCCCTTGGGGGCCAATTCACCCCTCCACTTT. It translates to CASSSPLGANSPLHF.

This clone came up once. The CDR3: CASSRSRAGTWYGYTF. The CDR3 DNA reads as TGTGCCAGCAGCCGAAGCCGGGCAGGGACATGGTATGGCTACACCTTC. The rearrangement uses TRBV7-9 and TRBJ1-2; maybe TRBD1 (6 bases). There are 16 residues in the CDR3. Germline values: CDR1 SEHNR, CDR2 FQNEAQ (reference sequence). Deletions cut 5 bases from V and 5 bases from J, with 21 bases between. Combining the CDR3 with reference TRBV7-9 and TRBJ1-2 gives the whole variable domain DTGVSQNPRHKITKRGQNVTFRCDPISEHNRLYWYRQTLGQGPEFLTYFQNEAQLEKSRLLSDRFSAERPKGSFSTLEIQRTEQGDSAMYLCASSRSRAGTWYGYTFGSGTRLTVV.

This clone was counted a single time. The chain joins TRBV27 to TRBJ2-1; either TRBD1 or TRBD2 may supply D (5 bases each). V shed 3 bases and J shed 0 bases, with 9 bases lying between them. This CDR3 is 15 amino acids long. Germline V gives CDR1 MNHEY, CDR2 SMNVEV (reference sequence). The CDR3 nucleotides read TGTGCCAGCAGTTTTGGGACGGTCTCCTACAATGAGCAGTTCTTC. Translating it yields CASSFGTVSYNEQFF.

This clone has just a few counts. The CDR3 nucleotides read TGTGCCAGCAGTCCGACCACCTTACTTAGGACAGGCTTGAACTATGGCTACACCTTC. Protein: CASSPTTLLRTGLNYGYTF. The chain employs TRBV6-6 and TRBJ1-2; TRBD1 aligns across 7 bases. The ends lost 5 bases at V and 2 bases at J; junction bases unmatched: 20. This CDR3 has 19 amino acids. CDR1 is MNHNY and CDR2 is SVGAGI in the germline V gene (reference sequence).

The chain couples TRBV27 to TRBJ2-3; 7 bases align to TRBD2. Per germline, CDR1 MNHEY and CDR2 SMNVEV (reference sequence). The ends lost 10 bases at V and 5 bases at J; junction bases unmatched: 15. The CDR3 is made up of 15 amino acids. The CDR3 spells CATRTDRGVRDTQYF. CDR3 nucleotide sequence: TGTGCCACCAGGACGGATCGGGGGGTGAGAGATACGCAGTATTTT.

This sequence joins TRBV23-1 and TRBJ1-2; 7 nucleotides agree with TRBD1. TRBV23-1 qualifies as an ORF whose function is uncertain. V trimming: 0 bases; J trimming: 4 bases; junction bases outside the gene matches: 11. The CDR3 runs 17 residues. CDR3 nucleotides: TGCGCCAGCAGTCAATCAGGGAAGAGGGGGCGCCCCTATGGCTACACCTTC. Its protein product is CASSQSGKRGRPYGYTF.

The rearrangement links TRBV18 to TRBJ1-4; D might be TRBD1 (5 bases). CDR3 length: 16 amino acids. The germline V and J ends were trimmed by 6 bases and 0 bases, with 14 bases remaining between them. Germline V gene sequence: CDR1 KGHSH, CDR2 LQKENI. The CDR3 sequence: CASSPIQGPTNEKLFF. In nucleotides, the CDR3 is TGTGCCAGCTCTCCGATTCAGGGACCAACTAATGAAAAACTGTTTTTT.

The chain recombines TRBV9 with TRBJ1-1, with 7 nucleotides matching TRBD1. CDR3 size: 13 residues. The V gene end was trimmed by 2 bases and the J gene end by 6 bases; junction bases not matched to a gene: 4. The V gene's germline CDR1 is SGDLS and CDR2 YYNGEE. As DNA, the CDR3 is TGTGCCAGCAGCGTTCAGGGGGGGTCTGAAGCTTTCTTT. The encoded protein is CASSVQGGSEAFF.

Written as DNA, the CDR3 is TGTGCCAGCAGCCCGTACCCTCTACAGGGATTGACTAGCGGGGGGAGCTCCTACAATGAGCAGTTCTTC. It encodes CASSPYPLQGLTSGGSSYNEQFF. The J gene is TRBJ2-1, the V gene TRBV6-2 or TRBV6-3, with 13 bases matching TRBD2. V lost 6 bases to trimming and J lost 0 bases; unmatched junction nucleotides: 23. The CDR3 totals 23 residues. CDR1 is MNHEY and CDR2 is SVGEGT in the germline V gene.